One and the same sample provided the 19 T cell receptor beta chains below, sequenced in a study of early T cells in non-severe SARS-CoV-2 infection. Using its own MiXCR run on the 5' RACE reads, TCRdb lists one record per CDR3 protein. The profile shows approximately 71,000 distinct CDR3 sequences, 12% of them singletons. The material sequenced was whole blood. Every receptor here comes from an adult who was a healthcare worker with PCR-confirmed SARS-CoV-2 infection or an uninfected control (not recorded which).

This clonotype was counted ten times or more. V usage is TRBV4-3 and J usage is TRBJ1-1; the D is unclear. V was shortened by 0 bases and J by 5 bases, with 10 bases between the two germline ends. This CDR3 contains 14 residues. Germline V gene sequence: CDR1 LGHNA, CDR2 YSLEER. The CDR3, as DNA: TGCGCCAGCAGCCAAGATCGGGGTAAGACTGAAGCTTTCTTT. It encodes CASSQDRGKTEAFF.

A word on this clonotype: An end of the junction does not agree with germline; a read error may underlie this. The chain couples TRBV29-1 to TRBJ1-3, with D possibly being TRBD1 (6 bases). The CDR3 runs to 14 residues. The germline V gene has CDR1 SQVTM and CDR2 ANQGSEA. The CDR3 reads CGVDGGRVGNTIYF. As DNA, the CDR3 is TGCGGCGTTGACGGGGGCAGGGTTGGAAACACCATATATTTT.

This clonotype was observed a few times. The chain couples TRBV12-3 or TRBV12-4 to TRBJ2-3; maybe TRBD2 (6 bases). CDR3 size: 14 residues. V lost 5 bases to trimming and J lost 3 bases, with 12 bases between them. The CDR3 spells CASSDRLGTDTQYF. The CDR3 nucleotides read TGTGCCAGCAGTGACCGACTAGGTACAGATACGCAGTATTTT.

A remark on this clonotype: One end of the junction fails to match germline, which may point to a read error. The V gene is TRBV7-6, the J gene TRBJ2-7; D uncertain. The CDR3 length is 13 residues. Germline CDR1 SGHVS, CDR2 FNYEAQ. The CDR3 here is CASSHPESFEQYF. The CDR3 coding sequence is TGTGCCAGCAGCCATCCAGAATCCTTCGAGCAGTACTTC. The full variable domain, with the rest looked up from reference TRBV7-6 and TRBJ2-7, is GAGVSQSPRYKVTKRGQDVALRCDPISGHVSLYWYRQALGQGPEFLTYFNYEAQQDKSGLPNDRFSAERPEGSISTLTIQRTEQRDSAMYRCASSHPESFEQYFGPGTRLTVT.

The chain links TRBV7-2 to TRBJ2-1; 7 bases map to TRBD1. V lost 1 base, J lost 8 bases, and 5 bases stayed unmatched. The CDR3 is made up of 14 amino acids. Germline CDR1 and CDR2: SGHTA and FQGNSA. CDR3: CASSLVEGAHEQFF. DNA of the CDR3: TGTGCCAGCAGCTTAGTCGAGGGGGCACATGAGCAGTTCTTC.

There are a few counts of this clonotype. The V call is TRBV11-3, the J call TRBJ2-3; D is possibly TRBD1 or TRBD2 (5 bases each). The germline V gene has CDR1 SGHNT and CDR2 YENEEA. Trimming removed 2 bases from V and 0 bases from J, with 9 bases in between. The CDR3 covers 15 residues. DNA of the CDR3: TGTGCCAGCAGCTTACGAGGGGAGAGCACAGATACGCAGTATTTT. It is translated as CASSLRGESTDTQYF.

CDR3 in DNA: TGCGCCAGCAGCCAGAGGACAGGGATTGACGAGCAGTACTTC. Amino acids: CASSQRTGIDEQYF. This rearrangement joins TRBV4-1 to TRBJ2-7, with 8 nucleotides matching TRBD1. Germline V gene sequence: CDR1 MGHRA, CDR2 YSYEKL. CDR3 length: 14 residues. J was trimmed by 5 bases and V by 3 bases; bases with no gene match: 6.

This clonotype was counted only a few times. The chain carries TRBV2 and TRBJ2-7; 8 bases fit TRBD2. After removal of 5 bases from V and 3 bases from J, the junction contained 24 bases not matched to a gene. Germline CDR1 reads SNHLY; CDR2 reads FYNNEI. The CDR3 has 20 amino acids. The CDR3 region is CASSTSRGLVLPRYLYEQYF. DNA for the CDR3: TGTGCCAGCAGTACATCCCGGGGACTAGTGTTGCCCCGCTACCTCTACGAGCAGTACTTC.

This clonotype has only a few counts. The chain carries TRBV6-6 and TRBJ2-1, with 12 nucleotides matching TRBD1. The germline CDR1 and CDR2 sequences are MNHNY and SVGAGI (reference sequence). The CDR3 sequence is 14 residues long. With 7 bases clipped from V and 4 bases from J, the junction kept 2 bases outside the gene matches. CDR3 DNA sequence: TGTGCCAGCACGGGACAGGGGGCTTACAATGAGCAGTTCTTC. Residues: CASTGQGAYNEQFF.

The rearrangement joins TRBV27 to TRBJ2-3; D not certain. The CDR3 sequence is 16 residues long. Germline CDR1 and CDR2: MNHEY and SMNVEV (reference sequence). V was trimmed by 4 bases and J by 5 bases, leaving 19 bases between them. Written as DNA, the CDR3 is TGTGCCAGCAGTTCGAGAGGCTTCCCTCCCGGAGATACGCAGTATTTT. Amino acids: CASSSRGFPPGDTQYF.

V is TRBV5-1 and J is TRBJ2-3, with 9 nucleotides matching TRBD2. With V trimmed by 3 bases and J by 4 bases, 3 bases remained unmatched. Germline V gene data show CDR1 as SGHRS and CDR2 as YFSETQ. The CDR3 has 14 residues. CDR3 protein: CASSSGLAPDTQYF. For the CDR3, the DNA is TGCGCCAGCAGCTCGGGACTAGCCCCAGATACGCAGTATTTT.

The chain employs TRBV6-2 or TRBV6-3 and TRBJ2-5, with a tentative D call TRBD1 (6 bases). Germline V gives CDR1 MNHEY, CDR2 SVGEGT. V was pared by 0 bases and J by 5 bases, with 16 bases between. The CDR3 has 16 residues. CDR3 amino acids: CASSYSLVGRGETQYF. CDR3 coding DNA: TGTGCCAGCAGTTACTCGTTGGTCGGCAGGGGTGAGACCCAGTACTTC.

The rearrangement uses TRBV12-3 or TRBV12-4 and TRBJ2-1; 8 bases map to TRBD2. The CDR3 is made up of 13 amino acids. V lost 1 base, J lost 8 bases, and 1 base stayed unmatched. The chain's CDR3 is CASSLGTSHEQFF. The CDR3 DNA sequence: TGTGCCAGCAGTTTAGGGACTAGCCATGAGCAGTTCTTC.

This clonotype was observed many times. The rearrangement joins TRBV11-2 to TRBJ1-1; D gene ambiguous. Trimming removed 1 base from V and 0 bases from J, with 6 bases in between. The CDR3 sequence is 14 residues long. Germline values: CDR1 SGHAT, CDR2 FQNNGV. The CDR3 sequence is CASSLGTVNTEAFF. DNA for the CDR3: TGTGCCAGCAGCTTAGGGACGGTGAACACTGAAGCTTTCTTT.

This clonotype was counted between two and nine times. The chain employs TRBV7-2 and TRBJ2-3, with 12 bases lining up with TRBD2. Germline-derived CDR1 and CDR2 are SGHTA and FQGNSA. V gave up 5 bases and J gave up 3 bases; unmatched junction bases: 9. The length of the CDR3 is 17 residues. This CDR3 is CASSPDRLAGVTDTQYF. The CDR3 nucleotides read TGTGCCAGCAGCCCGGACCGACTAGCGGGGGTAACAGATACGCAGTATTTT.

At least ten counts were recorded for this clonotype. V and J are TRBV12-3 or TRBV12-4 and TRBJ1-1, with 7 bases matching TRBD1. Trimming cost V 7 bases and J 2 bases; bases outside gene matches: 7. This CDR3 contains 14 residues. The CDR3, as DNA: TGTGCCAGCACCGGACAGGAGATTAACACTGAAGCTTTCTTT. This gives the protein CASTGQEINTEAFF.

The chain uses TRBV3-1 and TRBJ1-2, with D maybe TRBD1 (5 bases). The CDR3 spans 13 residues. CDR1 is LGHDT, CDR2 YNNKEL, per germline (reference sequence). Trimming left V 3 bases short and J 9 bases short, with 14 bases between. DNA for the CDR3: TGTGCCAGCAGCCAGGGACTGAAGGGAAGCTACACCTTC. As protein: CASSQGLKGSYTF.

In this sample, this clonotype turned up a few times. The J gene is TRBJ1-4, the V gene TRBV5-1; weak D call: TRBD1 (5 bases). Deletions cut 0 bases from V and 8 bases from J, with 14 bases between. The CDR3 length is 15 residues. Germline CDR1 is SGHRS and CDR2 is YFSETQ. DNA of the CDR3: TGCGCCAGCAGCTTGGCCGAGACAGCGGGAGAAAAACTGTTTTTT. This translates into CASSLAETAGEKLFF.

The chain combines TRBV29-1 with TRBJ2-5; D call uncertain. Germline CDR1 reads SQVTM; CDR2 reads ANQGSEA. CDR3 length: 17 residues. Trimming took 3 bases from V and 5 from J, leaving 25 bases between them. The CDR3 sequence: CSVELKEVGRSRETQYF. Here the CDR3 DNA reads TGCAGCGTTGAGCTAAAGGAAGTTGGCCGCTCCAGGGAGACCCAGTACTTC.